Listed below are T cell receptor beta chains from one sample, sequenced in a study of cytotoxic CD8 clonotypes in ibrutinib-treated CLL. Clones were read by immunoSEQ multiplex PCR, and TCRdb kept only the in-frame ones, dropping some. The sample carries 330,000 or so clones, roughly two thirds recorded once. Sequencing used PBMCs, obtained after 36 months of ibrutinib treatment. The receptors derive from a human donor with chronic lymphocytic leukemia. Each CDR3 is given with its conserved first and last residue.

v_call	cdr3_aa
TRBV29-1	CSGTLGGGYGYTF
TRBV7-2	CASSLGRGFEETQYF
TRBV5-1	CASSLSPGEVYEQYF
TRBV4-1	CASSQGKQKGKRGYEQYF
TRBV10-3	CAISEGRVYEQYF
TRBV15	CATGNNEQFF
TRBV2	CASSETSGGEQFF
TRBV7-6	CASSPRLLQETQYF
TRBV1	CTSSPEIEPLSYEQYF
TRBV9	CASSASSYEQYF
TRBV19	CASSIRPAGANVLTF
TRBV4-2	CASSQGEIGTQYF
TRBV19	CASLPRDRVINEQFF